The next 32 T cell receptor beta chains were all read from a single sample in a study of blood T cell repertoires in COVID-19. Profiled with immunoSEQ multiplex PCR; TCRdb holds only in-frame clones, not every one. The profile shows 11,000 to 15,000 clones, roughly 90% of them singletons. Material for sequencing was peripheral blood. The receptors here all came from a human donor in a cohort sampled during active COVID-19.

The chain employs TRBV2 and TRBJ1-5, with a tentative D call TRBD1 (6 bases). With 3 bases removed from V and 6 bases from J, the gap between germline ends came to 15 bases. The germline CDR1 and CDR2 sequences are SNHLY and FYNNEI. The length of the CDR3 is 15 residues. CDR3 sequence: CASSEEGGEGQPQHF. CDR3 nucleotide sequence: TGTGCCAGCAGTGAGGAGGGGGGGGAAGGTCAGCCCCAGCATTTT.

In DNA form, the CDR3 reads TGTGCCGGGGGGGGTCAAGAGACCCAGTACTTC. Residues: CAGGGQETQYF. The chain links TRBV5-4 to TRBJ2-5, with TRBD2 identical over 7 bases. V dropped 10 bases and J dropped 2; count of bases not matched to a gene: 2. Germline CDR1 and CDR2: SGHNT and YYREEE (reference sequence). The CDR3 covers 11 residues.

The chain joins TRBV6-5 to TRBJ2-7, with 9 bases fitting TRBD1. V lost 6 bases and J lost 4; bases outside the gene matches: 10. Germline V gene sequence: CDR1 MNHEY, CDR2 SVGAGI. This CDR3 is built from 15 residues. As DNA, the CDR3 is TGTGCCAGCAGGAGGGGGACAGGGTGGGCGTACGAGCAGTACTTC. Translation gives CASRRGTGWAYEQYF.

This CDR3 reads CASSPRGGESSYEQYF. The DNA for the CDR3 is TGTGCCAGCTCACCCCGGGGGGGCGAGAGCTCCTACGAGCAGTACTTC. The chain has TRBV18 and TRBJ2-7, with 8 bases fitting TRBD2. The CDR3 consists of 16 residues. The V gene end was trimmed by 3 bases and the J gene end by 0 bases; junction bases not matched to a gene: 7. CDR1 and CDR2 (germline): KGHSH, LQKENI.

The chain has TRBV19 and TRBJ2-7; 11 bases agree with TRBD2. The ends lost 5 bases at V and 2 bases at J; junction bases unmatched: 8. Germline-derived CDR1 and CDR2 are LNHDA and SQIVND (reference sequence). The CDR3 sequence is 16 residues long. CDR3 nucleotides: TGTGCCAGTAGTCTCGGGACTAGCGGAATAGCCTACGAGCAGTACTTC. Translation gives CASSLGTSGIAYEQYF.

The CDR3 is CASSGGVGELFF. DNA of the CDR3: TGTGCCAGCAGCGGGGGGGTCGGGGAGCTGTTTTTT. The V and J genes are TRBV7-8 and TRBJ2-2; the match to TRBD2 covers 7 bases. Trimming removed 5 bases from V and 7 bases from J; junction bases left unmatched: 1. CDR1 is SGHVS and CDR2 is FQNEAQ in the germline V gene. The length of the CDR3 is 12 residues.

This clone is classed as medium-sized. V and J are TRBV7-2 and TRBJ1-5, with 9 bases lining up with TRBD1. The CDR3 contains 15 residues. With 3 bases clipped from V and 7 bases from J, the junction kept 7 bases outside the gene matches. Germline V lookup: CDR1 SGHTA, CDR2 FQGNSA. The CDR3 reads CASSFTQGAGQPQHF. CDR3 DNA: TGTGCCAGCAGCTTTACACAGGGGGCTGGACAGCCCCAGCATTTT.

V gene TRBV23-1 combines with J gene TRBJ1-1; D is unresolved. TRBV23-1 is placed among ORFs of uncertain function. The V end lost 11 bases, the J end lost 0 bases, and 10 bases lay between the germline ends. The CDR3 has 12 residues. The CDR3 DNA reads as TGCGCCCAGCCCGACTTGAACACTGAAGCTTTCTTT. Amino acid sequence: CAQPDLNTEAFF.

The chain combines TRBV5-4 with TRBJ2-1; tentative D call: TRBD2 (6 bases). V lost 2 bases and J 2 bases, leaving 14 bases between the germline ends. The germline V gene encodes CDR1 SGHNT and CDR2 YYREEE (reference sequence). This CDR3 contains 16 residues. The CDR3 DNA sequence: TGTGCCAGCAGCTTTCGTACGGGAGTCACCTACAATGAGCAGTTCTTC. Amino acids: CASSFRTGVTYNEQFF.

In this sample, this clone turned up a few times. This sequence joins TRBV19 and TRBJ2-7, with TRBD1 identical over 11 bases. This CDR3 has 15 amino acids. V shed 5 bases, J shed 1 base, and the junction held 4 bases outside the gene matches. Germline CDR1 reads LNHDA; CDR2 reads SQIVND (reference sequence). DNA for the CDR3: TGTGCCAGTAGTCCCGGGACAGGGGGATCCTACGAGCAGTACTTC. This translates into CASSPGTGGSYEQYF.

V is TRBV19 and J is TRBJ2-5; 9 bases match TRBD2. With 4 bases clipped from V and 3 bases from J, the junction kept 3 bases outside the gene matches. This CDR3 spans 14 amino acids. CDR1 is LNHDA and CDR2 is SQIVND in the germline V gene (reference sequence). CDR3 sequence: CASSRSGRKETQYF. In DNA form, the CDR3 reads TGTGCCAGTAGTAGAAGCGGGAGGAAAGAGACCCAGTACTTC.

The chain couples TRBV5-1 to TRBJ2-1, with 10 nucleotides matching TRBD2. Germline loops: CDR1 SGHRS, CDR2 YFSETQ. The CDR3 runs 14 residues. V gave up 1 base and J gave up 10 bases; unmatched junction bases: 5. The chain's CDR3 is CASSLPSGRREQFF. The CDR3 DNA follows: TGCGCCAGCAGCTTGCCTAGCGGGAGACGCGAGCAGTTCTTC.

Only one count was recorded for this clone. The chain employs TRBV12-5 and TRBJ2-5; D gene uncertain. The CDR3 sequence is 12 residues long. V lost 2 bases and J lost 2, with 3 bases in between. Germline V gene data show CDR1 as LGHNT and CDR2 as FRNRAP. The CDR3 coding sequence is TGTGCTAGTGGTTTGCAACAAGAGACCCAGTACTTC. It codes for CASGLQQETQYF.

J is TRBJ2-3 and V is TRBV2, with TRBD2 identical over 10 bases. This CDR3 is built from 16 residues. Germline V lookup: CDR1 SNHLY, CDR2 FYNNEI. With V trimmed by 2 bases and J by 8 bases, 10 bases remained unmatched. The CDR3 region is CASSEFASGGPPTQYF. DNA of the CDR3: TGTGCCAGCAGTGAATTCGCTAGCGGGGGCCCTCCTACGCAGTATTTT.

This sequence joins TRBV27 and TRBJ2-7, with 13 bases that match TRBD2. CDR3 length: 15 residues. From germline, CDR1 is MNHEY and CDR2 SMNVEV (reference sequence). V shed 5 bases and J 4 bases; nucleotides not matched to a gene: 5. In DNA form, the CDR3 reads TGTGCCAGCAGTCACGGGACTAGCGGGATATACGAGCAGTACTTC. Its protein is CASSHGTSGIYEQYF.

This clone showed up just once. This chain connects TRBV12-3 or TRBV12-4 to TRBJ1-4, with TRBD1 as a possible D gene (5 bases). V lost 5 bases and J 8 bases, leaving 9 bases between the germline ends. This CDR3 contains 12 residues. The CDR3 nucleotides read TGTGCCAGCAGTACAGGAAGAGAAAAACTGTTTTTT. The encoded protein is CASSTGREKLFF.

This clone has just one count. The CDR3 loop reads CASSLAVGGGETQYF. CDR3 nucleotide sequence: TGCGCCAGCAGCTTGGCCGTGGGGGGTGGAGAGACCCAGTACTTC. V gene TRBV5-1 combines with J gene TRBJ2-5, with D tentatively TRBD2 (6 bases). The germline V and J ends were trimmed by 0 bases and 4 bases, with 13 bases remaining between them. The length of the CDR3 is 15 residues. CDR1 and CDR2 (germline): SGHRS, YFSETQ.

The gene calls are TRBV7-3 and TRBJ2-3, with D perhaps TRBD1 (5 bases). The CDR3 contains 16 residues. Germline lookup yields CDR1 SGHTA and CDR2 FQGTGA. The germline V and J ends were trimmed by 2 bases and 0 bases, with 12 bases remaining between them. CDR3 region: CASSLVGRVSTDTQYF. For the CDR3, the DNA is TGTGCCAGCAGCTTAGTGGGCAGGGTAAGCACAGATACGCAGTATTTT.

The chain has TRBV10-1 and TRBJ2-6; D is undetermined. CDR1 and CDR2 (germline): WNHNN, SYGVQD (reference sequence). This CDR3 comprises 14 residues. V was shortened by 0 bases and J by 3 bases, with 3 bases between the two germline ends. The CDR3 loop reads CASSESYGANVLTF. The CDR3 region has the DNA TGCGCCAGCAGTGAGTCTTATGGGGCCAACGTCCTGACTTTC.

This rearrangement joins TRBV30 to TRBJ2-1; a possible D gene is TRBD2 (6 bases). V was trimmed by 8 bases and J by 0 bases, leaving 20 bases between them. CDR3 length: 16 amino acids. Germline V CDR1 and CDR2: GTSNPN, SVGIG (reference sequence). In DNA form, the CDR3 reads TGTGCCGTGGTCCCCGGGGCGGGAATCTCCTACAATGAGCAGTTCTTC. Translating it yields CAVVPGAGISYNEQFF.

The rearrangement uses TRBV5-4 and TRBJ1-1, with D possibly matching TRBD1 (6 bases). The CDR3 covers 14 residues. Germline CDR1 SGHNT, CDR2 YYREEE (reference sequence). The V and J ends lost 9 bases and 0 bases respectively, with 15 bases between them. CDR3 protein: CATQQRGMNTEAFF. The CDR3 coding sequence is TGTGCCACCCAGCAGAGGGGGATGAACACTGAAGCTTTCTTT. The full variable domain, with the rest looked up from reference TRBV5-4 and TRBJ1-1, is ETGVTQSPTHLIKTRGQQVTLRCSSQSGHNTVSWYQQALGQGPQFIFQYYREEENGRGNFPPRFSGLQFPNYSSELNVNALELDDSALYLCATQQRGMNTEAFFGQGTRLTVV.

The J gene is TRBJ1-1, the V gene TRBV19; no firm D call. Germline V gene lookup returns CDR1 LNHDA and CDR2 SQIVND (reference sequence). The CDR3 is 12 amino acids. V gave up 3 bases and J gave up 2 bases, with 4 bases separating them. The CDR3 nucleotides are TGTGCCAGTAGTATTGGCAACACTGAAGCTTTCTTT. Its protein product is CASSIGNTEAFF.

This chain links TRBV7-6 with TRBJ2-5, with 7 bases lining up with TRBD2. This CDR3 is 16 amino acids long. The J segment lost 4 bases and the V segment lost 1 base, leaving 9 bases of the junction unmatched. Per germline, CDR1 SGHVS and CDR2 FNYEAQ. The CDR3 DNA follows: TGTGCCAGCAGCTTAGGTGCGGGGGACCCGCGAGAGACCCAGTACTTC. Protein: CASSLGAGDPRETQYF.

V gene TRBV20-1 combines with J gene TRBJ2-5; D gene unclear. V was shortened by 6 bases and J by 4 bases, with 9 bases between the two germline ends. CDR3 length equals 11 residues. Germline V gene data show CDR1 as DFQATT and CDR2 as SNEGSKA (reference sequence). DNA for the CDR3: TGCAGTGCCCATGGGCGAGAGACCCAGTACTTC. Translating it yields CSAHGRETQYF.

This chain connects TRBV5-6 to TRBJ2-3; no reliable D call. The CDR3 contains 14 residues. V lost 4 bases and J 0 bases, leaving 9 bases between the germline ends. CDR1 and CDR2 from the germline V gene are SGHDT and YYEEEE. The CDR3 nucleotides read TGTGCCAGCAGCCCCCCCTCGAGCACAGATACGCAGTATTTT. It encodes CASSPPSSTDTQYF.

The gene calls are TRBV15 and TRBJ2-7; TRBD2 matches 13 bases. V shed 0 bases, J shed 5 bases, and the junction held 19 bases outside the gene matches. Germline assignment: CDR1 LNHNV and CDR2 YYDKDF (reference sequence). The CDR3 runs 21 residues. Written as DNA, the CDR3 is TGTGCCACCAGCAGAGATAAGGGAGGACTAGCGGGAGCCTCCTCCGGCCACGAGCAGTACTTC. Translating it yields CATSRDKGGLAGASSGHEQYF.

The chain carries TRBV12-3 or TRBV12-4 and TRBJ2-7; 8 bases line up with TRBD1. The CDR3 spans 12 residues. V shed 8 bases, J shed 7 bases, and the junction held 7 bases outside the gene matches. The CDR3 here is CASGRGQGEQYF. The CDR3 DNA reads as TGTGCCAGCGGCAGGGGGCAAGGGGAGCAGTACTTC.

The genes are TRBV4-1 and TRBJ1-5, with D hard to call. Germline V lookup: CDR1 MGHRA, CDR2 YSYEKL. The germline V and J ends were trimmed by 0 bases and 2 bases, with 17 bases remaining between them. This CDR3 is built from 18 residues. For the CDR3, the DNA is TGCGCCAGCAGCCAAGAGCCCTTACATAGCTTTGGCAATCAGCCCCAGCATTTT. This encodes CASSQEPLHSFGNQPQHF.

The rearrangement joins TRBV27 to TRBJ1-2, with D perhaps matching TRBD1 (5 bases). Germline CDR1 MNHEY, CDR2 SMNVEV (reference sequence). V shed 4 bases and J shed 2 bases, with 8 bases lying between them. This CDR3 comprises 13 residues. CDR3 residues: CASSYAGNYGYTF. In nucleotides, the CDR3 is TGTGCCAGCAGTTATGCAGGGAACTATGGCTACACCTTC.

The chain combines TRBV7-8 with TRBJ1-2, with no clear D. The germline CDR1 and CDR2 sequences are SGHVS and FQNEAQ. This CDR3 spans 12 amino acids. With 0 bases removed from V and 7 bases from J, the gap between germline ends came to 6 bases. In DNA, the CDR3 is TGTGCCAGCAGCTTAGCGCTTAGTGGCTACACCTTC. It codes for CASSLALSGYTF.

This sequence joins TRBV7-9 and TRBJ1-1; the match to TRBD1 covers 7 bases. Per germline, CDR1 SEHNR and CDR2 FQNEAQ (reference sequence). Losses at the gene ends were 5 bases for V and 4 bases for J; bases not matched to a gene: 10. The CDR3 is made up of 15 amino acids. The CDR3 DNA is TGTGCCAGCAGCAAGTCGACAGGGCTCGGCACTGAAGCTTTCTTT. Translation: CASSKSTGLGTEAFF.

The J gene is TRBJ1-6, the V gene TRBV7-2, with 7 bases lining up with TRBD1. Per the germline V gene, CDR1 is SGHTA and CDR2 is FQGNSA. CDR3 size: 15 residues. V lost 5 bases to trimming and J lost 9 bases; unmatched junction nucleotides: 10. The DNA of the CDR3 is TGTGCCAGCAGCGGGCACAGGGGTATAGGTTCACCCCTCCACTTT. This codes for CASSGHRGIGSPLHF.